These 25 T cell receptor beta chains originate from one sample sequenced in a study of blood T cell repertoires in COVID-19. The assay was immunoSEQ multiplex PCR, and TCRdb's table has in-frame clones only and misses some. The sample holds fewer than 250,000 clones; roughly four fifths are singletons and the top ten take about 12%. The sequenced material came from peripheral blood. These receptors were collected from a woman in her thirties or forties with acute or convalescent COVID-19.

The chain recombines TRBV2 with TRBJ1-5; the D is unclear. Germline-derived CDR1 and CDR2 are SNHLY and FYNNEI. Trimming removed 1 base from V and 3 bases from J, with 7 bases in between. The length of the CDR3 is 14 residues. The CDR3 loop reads CASSEGSSNQPQHF. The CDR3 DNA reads TGTGCCAGCAGTGAAGGTAGTTCCAATCAGCCCCAGCATTTT.

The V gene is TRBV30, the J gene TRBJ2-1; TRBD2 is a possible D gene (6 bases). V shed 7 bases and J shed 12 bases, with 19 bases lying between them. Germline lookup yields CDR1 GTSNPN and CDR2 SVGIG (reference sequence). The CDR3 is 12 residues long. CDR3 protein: CALGLTLSRQFF. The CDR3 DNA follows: TGTGCCTTGGGACTGACCCTCTCCCGGCAGTTCTTC.

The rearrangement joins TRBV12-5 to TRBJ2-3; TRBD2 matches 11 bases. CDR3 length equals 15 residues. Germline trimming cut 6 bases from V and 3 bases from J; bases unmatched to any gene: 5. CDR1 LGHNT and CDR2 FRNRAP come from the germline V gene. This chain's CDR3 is CASGQGLAETDTQYF. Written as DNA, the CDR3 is TGTGCTAGTGGCCAGGGACTAGCGGAGACAGATACGCAGTATTTT.

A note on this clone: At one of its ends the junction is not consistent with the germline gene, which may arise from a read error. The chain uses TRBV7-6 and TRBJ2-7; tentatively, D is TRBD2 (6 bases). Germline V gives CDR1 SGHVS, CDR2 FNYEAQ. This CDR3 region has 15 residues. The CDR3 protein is CASSPKDGGSSEQYF. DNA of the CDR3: TGTGCCAGCAGCCCAAAAGATGGGGGGTCCTCCGAGCAGTACTTC.

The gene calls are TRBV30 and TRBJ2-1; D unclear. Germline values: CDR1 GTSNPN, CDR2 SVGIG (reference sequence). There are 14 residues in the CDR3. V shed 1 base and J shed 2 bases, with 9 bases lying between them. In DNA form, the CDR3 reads TGTGCCTGGAGTGCGACTTCCACCTACAATGAGCAGTTCTTC. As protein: CAWSATSTYNEQFF. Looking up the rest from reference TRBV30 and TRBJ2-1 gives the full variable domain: SQTIHQWPATLVQPVGSPLSLECTVEGTSNPNLYWYRQAAGRGLQLLFYSVGIGQISSEVPQNLSASRPQDRQFILSSKKLLLSDSGFYLCAWSATSTYNEQFFGPGTRLTVL.

The CDR3, as DNA: TGTGCCAGCAGCTTGCGCGGGAGGGCCTACAATGAGCAGTTCTTC. Residues: CASSLRGRAYNEQFF. The chain couples TRBV5-4 to TRBJ2-1; TRBD2 matches 9 bases. The CDR3 extends over 15 amino acids. Germline trimming cut 1 base from V and 2 bases from J; bases unmatched to any gene: 1. Germline CDR1 and CDR2: SGHNT and YYREEE (reference sequence).

Here the CDR3 reads CASSSGGGQPQHF. CDR3 nucleotides: TGTGCCAGCAGCTCAGGGGGTGGTCAGCCCCAGCATTTT. The chain links TRBV7-9 to TRBJ1-5; 7 bases fit TRBD1. The CDR3 has 13 residues. Germline assignment: CDR1 SEHNR and CDR2 FQNEAQ (reference sequence). Trimming at V came to 4 bases and at J to 6 bases, leaving 3 bases not matched to a gene. Together with reference TRBV7-9 and TRBJ1-5, the CDR3 gives the full variable domain: DTGVSQNPRHKITKRGQNVTFRCDPISEHNRLYWYRQTLGQGPEFLTYFQNEAQLEKSRLLSDRFSAERPKGSFSTLEIQRTEQGDSAMYLCASSSGGGQPQHFGDGTRLSIL.

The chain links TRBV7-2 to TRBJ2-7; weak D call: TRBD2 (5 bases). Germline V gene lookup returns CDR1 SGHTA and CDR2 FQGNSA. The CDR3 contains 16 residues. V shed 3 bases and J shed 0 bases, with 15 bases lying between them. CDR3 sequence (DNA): TGTGCCAGCAGCTTGTTCAGCCTAGCCAACTCCTACGAGCAGTACTTC. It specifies CASSLFSLANSYEQYF. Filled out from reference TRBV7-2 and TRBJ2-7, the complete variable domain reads GAGVSQSPSNKVTEKGKDVELRCDPISGHTALYWYRQSLGQGLEFLIYFQGNSAPDKSGLPSDRFSAERTGGSVSTLTIQRTQQEDSAVYLCASSLFSLANSYEQYFGPGTRLTVT.

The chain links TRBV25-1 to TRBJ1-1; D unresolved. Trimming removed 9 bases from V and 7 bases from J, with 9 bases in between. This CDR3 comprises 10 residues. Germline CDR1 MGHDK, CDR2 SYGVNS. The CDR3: CASEAGEAFF. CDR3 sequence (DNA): TGTGCCAGTGAGGCGGGTGAAGCTTTCTTT.

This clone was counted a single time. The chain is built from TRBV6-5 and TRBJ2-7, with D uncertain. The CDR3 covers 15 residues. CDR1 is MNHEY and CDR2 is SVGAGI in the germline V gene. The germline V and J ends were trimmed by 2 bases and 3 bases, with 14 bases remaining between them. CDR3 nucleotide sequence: TGTGCCAGCAGTTACGGCCAGACACCTTTCTACGAGCAGTACTTC. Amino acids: CASSYGQTPFYEQYF.

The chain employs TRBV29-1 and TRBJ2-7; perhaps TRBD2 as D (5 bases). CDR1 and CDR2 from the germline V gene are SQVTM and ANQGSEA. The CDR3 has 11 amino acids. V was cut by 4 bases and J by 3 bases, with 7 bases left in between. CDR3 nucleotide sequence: TGCAGCGTTGGTGGGAGCTACGAGCAGTACTTC. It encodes CSVGGSYEQYF.

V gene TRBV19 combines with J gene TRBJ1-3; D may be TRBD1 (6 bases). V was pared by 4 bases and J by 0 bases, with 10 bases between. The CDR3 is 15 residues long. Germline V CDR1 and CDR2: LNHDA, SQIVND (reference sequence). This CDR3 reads CASSTGDSSGNTIYF. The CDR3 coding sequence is TGTGCCAGTAGTACAGGGGATAGCTCTGGAAACACCATATATTTT.

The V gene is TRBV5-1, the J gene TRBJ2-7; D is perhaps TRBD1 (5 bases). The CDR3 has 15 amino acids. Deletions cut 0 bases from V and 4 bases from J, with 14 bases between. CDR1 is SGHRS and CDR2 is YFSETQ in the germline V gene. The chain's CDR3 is CASSLDQGIGYEQYF. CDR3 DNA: TGCGCCAGCAGCTTGGATCAGGGAATTGGGTACGAGCAGTACTTC. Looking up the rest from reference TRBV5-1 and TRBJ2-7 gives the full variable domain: KAGVTQTPRYLIKTRGQQVTLSCSPISGHRSVSWYQQTPGQGLQFLFEYFSETQRNKGNFPGRFSGRQFSNSRSEMNVSTLELGDSALYLCASSLDQGIGYEQYFGPGTRLTVT.

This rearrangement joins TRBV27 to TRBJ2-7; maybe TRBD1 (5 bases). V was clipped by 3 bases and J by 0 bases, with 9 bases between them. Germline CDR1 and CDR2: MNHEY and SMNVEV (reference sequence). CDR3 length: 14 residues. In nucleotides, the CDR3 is TGTGCCAGCAGTTTGACAGCTAACTCCTACGAGCAGTACTTC. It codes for CASSLTANSYEQYF.

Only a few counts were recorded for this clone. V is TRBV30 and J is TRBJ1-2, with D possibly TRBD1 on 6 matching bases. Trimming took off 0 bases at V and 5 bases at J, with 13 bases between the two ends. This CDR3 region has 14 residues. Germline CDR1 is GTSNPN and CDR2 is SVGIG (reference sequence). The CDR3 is CAWSVPGQTYGYTF. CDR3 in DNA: TGTGCCTGGAGTGTTCCCGGACAGACATATGGCTACACCTTC.

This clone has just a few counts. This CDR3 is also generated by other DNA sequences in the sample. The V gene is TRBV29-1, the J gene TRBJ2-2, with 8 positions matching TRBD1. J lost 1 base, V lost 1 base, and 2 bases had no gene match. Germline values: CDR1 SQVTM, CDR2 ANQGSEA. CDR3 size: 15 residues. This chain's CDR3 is CSVEGGTGNTGELFF. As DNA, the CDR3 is TGCAGCGTTGAAGGCGGGACAGGGAACACCGGGGAGCTGTTTTTT.

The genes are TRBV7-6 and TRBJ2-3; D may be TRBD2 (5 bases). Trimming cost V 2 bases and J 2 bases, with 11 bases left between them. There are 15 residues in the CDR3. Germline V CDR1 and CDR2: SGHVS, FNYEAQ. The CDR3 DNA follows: TGTGCCAGCAGCTTAATCGGAGGAGCCACAGATACGCAGTATTTT. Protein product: CASSLIGGATDTQYF. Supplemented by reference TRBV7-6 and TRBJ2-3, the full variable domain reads GAGVSQSPRYKVTKRGQDVALRCDPISGHVSLYWYRQALGQGPEFLTYFNYEAQQDKSGLPNDRFSAERPEGSISTLTIQRTEQRDSAMYRCASSLIGGATDTQYFGPGTRLTVL.

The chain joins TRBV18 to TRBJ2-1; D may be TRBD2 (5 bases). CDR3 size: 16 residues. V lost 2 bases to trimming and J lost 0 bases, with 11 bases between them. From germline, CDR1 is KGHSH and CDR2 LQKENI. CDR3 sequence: CASSPNRDSSYNEQFF. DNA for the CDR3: TGTGCCAGCTCACCAAACCGGGATAGCTCCTACAATGAGCAGTTCTTC.

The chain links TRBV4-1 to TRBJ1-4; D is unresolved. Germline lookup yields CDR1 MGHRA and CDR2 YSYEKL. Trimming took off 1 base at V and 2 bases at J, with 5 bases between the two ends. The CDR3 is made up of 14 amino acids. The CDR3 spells CASSQVPTNEKLFF. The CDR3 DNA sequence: TGCGCCAGCAGCCAAGTCCCGACTAATGAAAAACTGTTTTTT.

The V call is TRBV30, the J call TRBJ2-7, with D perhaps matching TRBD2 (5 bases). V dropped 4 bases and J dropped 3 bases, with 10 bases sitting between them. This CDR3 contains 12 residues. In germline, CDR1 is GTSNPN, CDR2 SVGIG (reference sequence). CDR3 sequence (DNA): TGTGCCTGGACCAGGACTGACTACGAGCAGTACTTC. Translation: CAWTRTDYEQYF.

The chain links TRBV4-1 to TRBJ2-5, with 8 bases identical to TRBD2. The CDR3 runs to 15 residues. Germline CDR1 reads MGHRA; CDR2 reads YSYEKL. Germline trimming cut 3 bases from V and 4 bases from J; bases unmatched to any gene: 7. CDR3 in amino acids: CASSHPGGSRETQYF. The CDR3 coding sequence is TGCGCCAGCAGCCACCCGGGGGGGTCTCGAGAGACCCAGTACTTC.

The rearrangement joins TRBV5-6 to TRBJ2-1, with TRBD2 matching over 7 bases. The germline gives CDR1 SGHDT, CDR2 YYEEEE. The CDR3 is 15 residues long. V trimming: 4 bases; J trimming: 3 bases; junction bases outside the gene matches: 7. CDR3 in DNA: TGTGCCAGCAGCCGACTAGCAGACCTCTACAATGAGCAGTTCTTC. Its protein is CASSRLADLYNEQFF.

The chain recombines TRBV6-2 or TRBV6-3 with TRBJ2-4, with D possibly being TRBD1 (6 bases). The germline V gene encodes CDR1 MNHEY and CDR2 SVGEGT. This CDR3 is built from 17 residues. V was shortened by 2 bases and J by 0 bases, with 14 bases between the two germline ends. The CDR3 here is CASSYSPGALAKNIQYF. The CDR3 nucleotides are TGTGCCAGCAGTTACAGTCCAGGGGCCCTAGCCAAAAACATTCAGTACTTC.

CDR3 region: CAWSVTRDRRYGYTF. The CDR3 nucleotides are TGTGCCTGGAGTGTCACCCGGGACAGGCGCTATGGCTACACCTTC. V is TRBV30 and J is TRBJ1-2; TRBD1 aligns across 8 bases. The CDR3 contains 15 residues. Germline CDR1 reads GTSNPN; CDR2 reads SVGIG (reference sequence). V shed 0 bases, J shed 4 bases, and the junction held 7 bases outside the gene matches.

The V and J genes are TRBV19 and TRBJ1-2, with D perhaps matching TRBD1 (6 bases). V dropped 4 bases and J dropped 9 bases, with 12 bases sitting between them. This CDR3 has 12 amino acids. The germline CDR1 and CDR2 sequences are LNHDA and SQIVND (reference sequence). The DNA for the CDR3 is TGTGCCAGTAGTAATACAGGGAGTCGCTACACCTTC. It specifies CASSNTGSRYTF.